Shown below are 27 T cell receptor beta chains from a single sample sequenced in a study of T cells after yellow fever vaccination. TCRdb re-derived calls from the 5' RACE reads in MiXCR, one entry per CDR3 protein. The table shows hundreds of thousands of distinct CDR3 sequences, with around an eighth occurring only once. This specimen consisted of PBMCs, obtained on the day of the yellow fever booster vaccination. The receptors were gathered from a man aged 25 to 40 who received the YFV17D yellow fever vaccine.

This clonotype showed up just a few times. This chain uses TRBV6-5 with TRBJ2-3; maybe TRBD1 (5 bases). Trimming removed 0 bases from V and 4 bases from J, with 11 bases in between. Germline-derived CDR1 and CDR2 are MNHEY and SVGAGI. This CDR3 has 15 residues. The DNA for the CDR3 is TGTGCCAGCAGTTACTCGATGCAGGGCCCAGATACGCAGTATTTT. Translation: CASSYSMQGPDTQYF.

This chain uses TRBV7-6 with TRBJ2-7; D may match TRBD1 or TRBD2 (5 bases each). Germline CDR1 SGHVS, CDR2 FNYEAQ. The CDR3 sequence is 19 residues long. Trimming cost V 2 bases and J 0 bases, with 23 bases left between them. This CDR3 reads CASSLRSVEGPASSYEQYF. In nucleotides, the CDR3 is TGTGCCAGCAGCTTACGGTCGGTCGAGGGGCCCGCCAGCTCCTACGAGCAGTACTTC.

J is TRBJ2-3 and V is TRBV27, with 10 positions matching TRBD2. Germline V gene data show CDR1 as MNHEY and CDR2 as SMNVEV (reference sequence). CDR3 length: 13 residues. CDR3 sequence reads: CATTSGRSDTQYF. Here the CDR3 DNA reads TGTGCTACGACTAGCGGGCGGTCAGATACGCAGTATTTT.

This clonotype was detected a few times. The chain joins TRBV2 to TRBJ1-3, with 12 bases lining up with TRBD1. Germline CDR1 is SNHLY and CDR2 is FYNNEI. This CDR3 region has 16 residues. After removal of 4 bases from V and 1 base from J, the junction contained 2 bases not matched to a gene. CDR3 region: CASSGDRGHSGNTIYF. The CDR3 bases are TGTGCCAGCAGTGGGGACAGGGGGCATTCTGGAAACACCATATATTTT.

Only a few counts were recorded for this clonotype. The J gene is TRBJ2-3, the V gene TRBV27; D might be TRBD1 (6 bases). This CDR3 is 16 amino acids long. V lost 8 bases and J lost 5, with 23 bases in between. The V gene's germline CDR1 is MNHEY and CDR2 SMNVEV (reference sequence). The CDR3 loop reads CASGRDMEFSGDTQYF. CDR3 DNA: TGTGCCAGCGGCCGGGACATGGAGTTTTCAGGAGATACGCAGTATTTT.

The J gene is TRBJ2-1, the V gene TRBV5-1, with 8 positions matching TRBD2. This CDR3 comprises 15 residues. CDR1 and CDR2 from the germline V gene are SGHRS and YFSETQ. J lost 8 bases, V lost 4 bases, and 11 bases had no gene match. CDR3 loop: CASSTTGTRGDEQFF. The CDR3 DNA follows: TGCGCCAGCAGCACCACCGGGACTAGGGGGGATGAGCAGTTCTTC. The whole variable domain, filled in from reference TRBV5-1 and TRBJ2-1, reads KAGVTQTPRYLIKTRGQQVTLSCSPISGHRSVSWYQQTPGQGLQFLFEYFSETQRNKGNFPGRFSGRQFSNSRSEMNVSTLELGDSALYLCASSTTGTRGDEQFFGPGTRLTVL.

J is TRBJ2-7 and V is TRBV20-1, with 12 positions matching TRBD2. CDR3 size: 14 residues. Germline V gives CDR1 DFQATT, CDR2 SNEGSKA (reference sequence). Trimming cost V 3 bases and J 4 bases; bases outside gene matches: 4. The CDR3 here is CSASVGTSGYEQYF. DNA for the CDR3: TGCAGTGCTAGCGTAGGGACTAGCGGGTACGAGCAGTACTTC.

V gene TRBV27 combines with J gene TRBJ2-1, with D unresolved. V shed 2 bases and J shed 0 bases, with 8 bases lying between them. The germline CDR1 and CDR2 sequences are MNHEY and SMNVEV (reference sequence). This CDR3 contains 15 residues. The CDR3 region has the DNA TGTGCCAGCAGTTTAAAGGTGGGCTCCTACAATGAGCAGTTCTTC. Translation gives CASSLKVGSYNEQFF.

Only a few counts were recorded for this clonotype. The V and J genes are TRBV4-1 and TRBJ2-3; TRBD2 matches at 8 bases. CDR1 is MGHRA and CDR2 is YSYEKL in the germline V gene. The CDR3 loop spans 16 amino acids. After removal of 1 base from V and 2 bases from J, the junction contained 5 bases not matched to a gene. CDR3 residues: CASSQVLAGTTDTQYF. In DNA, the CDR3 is TGCGCCAGCAGCCAAGTTTTAGCGGGAACCACAGATACGCAGTATTTT.

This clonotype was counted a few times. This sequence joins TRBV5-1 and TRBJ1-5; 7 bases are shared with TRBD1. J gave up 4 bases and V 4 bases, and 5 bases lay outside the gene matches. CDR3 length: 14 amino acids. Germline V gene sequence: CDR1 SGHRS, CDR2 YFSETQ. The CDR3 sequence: CASSPTGENQPQHF. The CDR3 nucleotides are TGCGCCAGCAGCCCAACAGGGGAAAATCAGCCCCAGCATTTT.

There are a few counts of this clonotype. The CDR3 DNA follows: TGTGCCAGCAGCATAACGGACAGGGTGGGCAATGAGCAGTTCTTC. This encodes CASSITDRVGNEQFF. The rearrangement uses TRBV7-2 and TRBJ2-1, with 8 bases that match TRBD1. Looked up from germline, CDR1 is SGHTA and CDR2 is FQGNSA. With V trimmed by 5 bases and J by 6 bases, 9 bases remained unmatched. The CDR3 extends over 15 amino acids.

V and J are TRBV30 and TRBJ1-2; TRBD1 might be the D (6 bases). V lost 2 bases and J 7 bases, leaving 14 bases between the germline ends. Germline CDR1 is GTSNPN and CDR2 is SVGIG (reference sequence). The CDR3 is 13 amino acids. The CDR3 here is CAWSRDNYSGYTF. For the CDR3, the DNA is TGTGCCTGGAGTCGGGACAACTACAGTGGCTACACCTTC.

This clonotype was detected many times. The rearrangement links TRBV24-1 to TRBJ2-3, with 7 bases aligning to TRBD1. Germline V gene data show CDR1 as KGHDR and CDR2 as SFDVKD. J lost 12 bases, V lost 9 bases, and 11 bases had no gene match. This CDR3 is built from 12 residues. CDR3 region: CATGTDVAFQYF. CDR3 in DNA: TGTGCCACCGGGACAGACGTTGCATTCCAGTATTTT.

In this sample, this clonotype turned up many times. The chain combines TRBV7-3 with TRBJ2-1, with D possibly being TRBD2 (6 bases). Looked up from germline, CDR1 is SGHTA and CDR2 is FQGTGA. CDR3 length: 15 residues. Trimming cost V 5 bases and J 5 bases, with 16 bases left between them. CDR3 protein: CASSLTRTKNNEQFF. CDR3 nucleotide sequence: TGTGCCAGCAGCCTGACAAGGACTAAAAACAATGAGCAGTTCTTC.

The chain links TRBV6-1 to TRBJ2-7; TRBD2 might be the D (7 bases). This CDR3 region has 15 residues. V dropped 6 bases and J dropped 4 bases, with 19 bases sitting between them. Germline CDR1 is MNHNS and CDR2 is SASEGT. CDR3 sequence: CASRPGGGSKYEQYF. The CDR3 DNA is TGTGCCAGCAGGCCTGGGGGCGGGAGTAAGTACGAGCAGTACTTC.

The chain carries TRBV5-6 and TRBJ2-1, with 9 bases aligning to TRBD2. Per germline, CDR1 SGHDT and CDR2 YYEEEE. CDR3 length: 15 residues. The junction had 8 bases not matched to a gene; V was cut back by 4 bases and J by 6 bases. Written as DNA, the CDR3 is TGTGCCAGCAGCCGTCTAGCGGGATCTACCAATGAGCAGTTCTTC. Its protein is CASSRLAGSTNEQFF.

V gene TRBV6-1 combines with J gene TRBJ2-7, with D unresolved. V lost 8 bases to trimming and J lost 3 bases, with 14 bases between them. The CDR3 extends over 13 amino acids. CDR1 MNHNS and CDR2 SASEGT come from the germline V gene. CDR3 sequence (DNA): TGTGCCAGCGGCGGTTCTTCCGACTACGAGCAGTACTTC. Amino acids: CASGGSSDYEQYF.

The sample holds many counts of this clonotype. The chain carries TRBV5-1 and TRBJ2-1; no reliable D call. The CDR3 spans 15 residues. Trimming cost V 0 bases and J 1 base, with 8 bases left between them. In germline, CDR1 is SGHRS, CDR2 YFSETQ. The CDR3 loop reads CASSLGSRSYNEQFF. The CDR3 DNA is TGCGCCAGCAGCTTGGGGAGTCGGTCCTACAATGAGCAGTTCTTC.

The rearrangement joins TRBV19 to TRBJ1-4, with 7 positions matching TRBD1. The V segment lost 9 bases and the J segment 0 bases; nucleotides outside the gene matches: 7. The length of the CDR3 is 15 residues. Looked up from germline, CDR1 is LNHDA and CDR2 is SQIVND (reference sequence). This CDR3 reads CASRTGTATNEKLFF. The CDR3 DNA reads TGTGCCAGCCGAACCGGGACAGCAACTAATGAAAAACTGTTTTTT.

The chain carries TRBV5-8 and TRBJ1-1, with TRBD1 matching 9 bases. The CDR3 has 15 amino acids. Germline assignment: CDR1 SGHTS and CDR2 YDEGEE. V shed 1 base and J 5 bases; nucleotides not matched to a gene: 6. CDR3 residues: CASSLFGTGLTEAFF. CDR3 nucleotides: TGTGCCAGCAGCTTGTTTGGGACAGGGCTTACTGAAGCTTTCTTT.

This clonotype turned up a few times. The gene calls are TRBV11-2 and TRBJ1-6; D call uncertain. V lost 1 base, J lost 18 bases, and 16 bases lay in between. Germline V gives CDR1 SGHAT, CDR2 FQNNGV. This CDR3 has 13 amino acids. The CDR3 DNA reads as TGTGCCAGCAGCTTAGTTACCCGCGAAGCTCCCCACTTT. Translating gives CASSLVTREAPHF.

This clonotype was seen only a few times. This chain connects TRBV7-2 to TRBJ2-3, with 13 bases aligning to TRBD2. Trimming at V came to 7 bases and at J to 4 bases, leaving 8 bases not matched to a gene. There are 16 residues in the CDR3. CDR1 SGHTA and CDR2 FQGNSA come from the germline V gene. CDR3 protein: CASTLGLAGESDTQYF. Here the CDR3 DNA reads TGTGCCAGCACCCTCGGACTAGCGGGAGAATCAGATACGCAGTATTTT.

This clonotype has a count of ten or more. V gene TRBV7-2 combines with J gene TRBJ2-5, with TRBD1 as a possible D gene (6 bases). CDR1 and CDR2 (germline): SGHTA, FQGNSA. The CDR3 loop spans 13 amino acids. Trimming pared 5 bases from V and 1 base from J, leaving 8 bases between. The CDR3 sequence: CASSRDTQETQYF. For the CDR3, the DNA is TGTGCCAGCAGCCGGGACACCCAAGAGACCCAGTACTTC. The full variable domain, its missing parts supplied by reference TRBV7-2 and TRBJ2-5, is GAGVSQSPSNKVTEKGKDVELRCDPISGHTALYWYRQSLGQGLEFLIYFQGNSAPDKSGLPSDRFSAERTGGSVSTLTIQRTQQEDSAVYLCASSRDTQETQYFGPGTRLLVL.

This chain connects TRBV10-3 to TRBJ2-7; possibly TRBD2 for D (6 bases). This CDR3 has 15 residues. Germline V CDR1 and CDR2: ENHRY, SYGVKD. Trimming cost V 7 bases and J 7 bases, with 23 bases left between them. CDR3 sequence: CAINMGTAPGEEQYF. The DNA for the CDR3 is TGTGCCATCAATATGGGGACTGCCCCCGGGGAAGAGCAGTACTTC.

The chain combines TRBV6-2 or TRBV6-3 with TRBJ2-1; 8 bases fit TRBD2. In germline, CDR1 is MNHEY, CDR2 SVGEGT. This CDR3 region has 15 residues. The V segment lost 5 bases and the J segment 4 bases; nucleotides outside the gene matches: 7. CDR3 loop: CASSRAGVAYNEQFF. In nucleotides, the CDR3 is TGTGCCAGCAGTCGAGCGGGAGTTGCGTACAATGAGCAGTTCTTC.

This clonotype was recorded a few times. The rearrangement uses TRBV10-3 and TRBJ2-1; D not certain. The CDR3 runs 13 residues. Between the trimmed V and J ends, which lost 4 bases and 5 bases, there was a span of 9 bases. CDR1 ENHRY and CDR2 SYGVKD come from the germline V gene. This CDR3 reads CAISVKGNNEQFF. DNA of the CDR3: TGTGCCATCAGTGTGAAAGGGAACAATGAGCAGTTCTTC.

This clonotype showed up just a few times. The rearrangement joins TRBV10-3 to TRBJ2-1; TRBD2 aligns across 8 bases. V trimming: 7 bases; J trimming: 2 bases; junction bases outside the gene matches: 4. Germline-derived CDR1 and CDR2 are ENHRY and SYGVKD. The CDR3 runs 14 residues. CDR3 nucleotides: TGTGCCATCAATCCGGGACTAGCCTACAATGAGCAGTTCTTC. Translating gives CAINPGLAYNEQFF.